This entry describes one T cell receptor (beta chain). As yet, its antigen is unknown. The CDR3 sequence is 13 residues long. Losses at the gene ends were 2 bases for V and 4 bases for J; bases not matched to a gene: 3. Germline V lookup: CDR1 GTSNPN, CDR2 SVGIG (reference sequence). The record originates from a study of cytomegalovirus exposure and HLA in healthy donors. Overall study results and limits: An analysis was carried out later, and it reportedly showed fewer N-insertions in an Asian-associated ancestry cluster than the approximately 680-donor mean.

Primers for the PCR totalled 60 Vbeta and 13 Jbeta. Sequencing was performed with immunoSEQ multiplex PCR; in TCRdb, only in-frame clones are kept and a portion is missing. This sample contains 150,000 or so clones. Input material: PBMCs. This receptor was obtained from a woman in her fifties or sixties in good health and CMV-seronegative. The chain uses TRBV30 and TRBJ2-5, with 8 bases matching TRBD2. The CDR3 DNA follows: TGTGCCTGGAGTCGCGGGGGGCGAGAGACCCAGTACTTC. Its protein is CAWSRGGRETQYF.